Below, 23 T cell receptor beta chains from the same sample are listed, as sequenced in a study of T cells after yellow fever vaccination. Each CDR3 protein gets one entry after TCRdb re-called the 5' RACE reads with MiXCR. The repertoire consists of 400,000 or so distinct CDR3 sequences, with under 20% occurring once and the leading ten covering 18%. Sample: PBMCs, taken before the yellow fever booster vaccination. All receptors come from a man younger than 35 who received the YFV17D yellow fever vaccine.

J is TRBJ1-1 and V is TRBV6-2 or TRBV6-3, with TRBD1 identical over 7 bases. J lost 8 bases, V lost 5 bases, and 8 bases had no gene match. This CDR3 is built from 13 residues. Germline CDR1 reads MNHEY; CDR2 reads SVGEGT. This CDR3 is CASSTSWTGEAFF. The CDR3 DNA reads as TGTGCCAGCAGTACCTCCTGGACAGGCGAAGCTTTCTTT.

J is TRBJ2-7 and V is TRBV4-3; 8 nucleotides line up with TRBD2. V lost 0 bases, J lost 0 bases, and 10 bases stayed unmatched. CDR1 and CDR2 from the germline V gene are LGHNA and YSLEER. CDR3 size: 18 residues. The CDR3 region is CASSQDTAGDLFSYEQYF. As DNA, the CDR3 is TGCGCCAGCAGCCAAGATACAGCGGGGGACCTCTTCTCCTACGAGCAGTACTTC.

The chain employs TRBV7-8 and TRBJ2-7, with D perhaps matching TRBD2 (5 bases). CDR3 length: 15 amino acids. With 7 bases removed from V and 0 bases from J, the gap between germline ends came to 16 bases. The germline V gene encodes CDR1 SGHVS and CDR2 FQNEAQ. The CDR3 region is CASTEGETRSYEQYF. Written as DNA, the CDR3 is TGTGCCAGCACCGAGGGAGAAACACGCTCCTACGAGCAGTACTTC.

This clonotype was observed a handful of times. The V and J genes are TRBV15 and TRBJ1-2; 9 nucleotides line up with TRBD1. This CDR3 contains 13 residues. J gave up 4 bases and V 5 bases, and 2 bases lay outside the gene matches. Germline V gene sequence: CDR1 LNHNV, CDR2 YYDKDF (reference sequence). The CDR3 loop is CATSADRGYGYTF. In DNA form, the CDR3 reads TGTGCCACCAGCGCGGACAGGGGCTATGGCTACACCTTC. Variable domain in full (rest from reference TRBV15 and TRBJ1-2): DAMVIQNPRYQVTQFGKPVTLSCSQTLNHNVMYWYQQKSSQAPKLLFHYYDKDFNNEADTPDNFQSRRPNTSFCFLDIRSPGLGDTAMYLCATSADRGYGYTFGSGTRLTVV.

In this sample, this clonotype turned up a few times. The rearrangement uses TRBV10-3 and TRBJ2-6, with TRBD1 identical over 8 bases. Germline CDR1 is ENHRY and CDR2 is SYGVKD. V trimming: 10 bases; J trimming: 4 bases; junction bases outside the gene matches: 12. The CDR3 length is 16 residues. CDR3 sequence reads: CATQLEDRAGANVLTF. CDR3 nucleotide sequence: TGTGCCACGCAGCTGGAGGACAGGGCCGGGGCCAACGTCCTGACTTTC.

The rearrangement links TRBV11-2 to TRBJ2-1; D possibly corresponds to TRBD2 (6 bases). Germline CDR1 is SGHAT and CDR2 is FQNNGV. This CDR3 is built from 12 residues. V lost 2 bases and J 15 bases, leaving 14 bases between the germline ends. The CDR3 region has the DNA TGTGCCAGCAGCTTACGGGACTCAAAGGGGTTCTTC. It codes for CASSLRDSKGFF.

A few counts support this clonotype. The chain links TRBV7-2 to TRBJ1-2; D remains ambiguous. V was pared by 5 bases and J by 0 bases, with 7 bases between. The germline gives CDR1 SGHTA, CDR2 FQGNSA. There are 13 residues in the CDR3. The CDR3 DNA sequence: TGTGCCAGCAGCCTCATAACTAACTATGGCTACACCTTC. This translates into CASSLITNYGYTF.

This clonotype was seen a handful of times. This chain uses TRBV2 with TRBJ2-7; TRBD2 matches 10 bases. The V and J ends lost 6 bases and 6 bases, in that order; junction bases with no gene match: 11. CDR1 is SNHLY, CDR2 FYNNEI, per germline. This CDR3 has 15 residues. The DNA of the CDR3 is TGTGCCAGCAGCCAGCGGGAGGGGGGGCTGATCGAGCAGTACGTC. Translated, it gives CASSQREGGLIEQYV.

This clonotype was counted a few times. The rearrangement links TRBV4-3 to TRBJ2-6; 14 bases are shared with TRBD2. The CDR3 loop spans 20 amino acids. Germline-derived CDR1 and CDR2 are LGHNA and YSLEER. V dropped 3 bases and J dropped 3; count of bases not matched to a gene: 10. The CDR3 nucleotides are TGCGCCAGCAGCCAGGGCCCGACTAGCGGGGGGGCAGTTGGGGCCAACGTCCTGACTTTC. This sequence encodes CASSQGPTSGGAVGANVLTF.

The CDR3 DNA reads TGTGCCATCATGGCCAGGGAAGATACGCAGTATTTT. It is translated as CAIMAREDTQYF. The rearrangement joins TRBV10-3 to TRBJ2-3, with D maybe TRBD1 (5 bases). The CDR3 extends over 12 amino acids. V lost 7 bases, J lost 5 bases, and 10 bases lay in between. Germline CDR1 reads ENHRY; CDR2 reads SYGVKD.

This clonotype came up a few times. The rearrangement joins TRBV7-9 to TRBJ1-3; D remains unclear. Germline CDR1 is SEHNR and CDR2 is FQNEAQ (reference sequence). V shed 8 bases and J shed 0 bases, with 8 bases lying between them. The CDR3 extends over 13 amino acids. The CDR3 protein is CASEAGSGNTIYF. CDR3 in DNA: TGTGCCAGCGAAGCAGGCTCTGGAAACACCATATATTTT.

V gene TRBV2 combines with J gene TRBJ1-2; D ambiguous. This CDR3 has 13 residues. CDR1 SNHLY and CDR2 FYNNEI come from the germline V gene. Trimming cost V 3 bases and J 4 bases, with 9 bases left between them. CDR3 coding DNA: TGTGCCAGCAGTGACTTGGGCAGCTATGGCTACACCTTC. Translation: CASSDLGSYGYTF.

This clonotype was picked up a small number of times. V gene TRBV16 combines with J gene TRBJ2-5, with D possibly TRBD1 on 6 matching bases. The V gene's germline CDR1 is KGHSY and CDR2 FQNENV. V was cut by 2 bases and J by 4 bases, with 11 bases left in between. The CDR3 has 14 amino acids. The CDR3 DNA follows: TGTGCCAGCAGCCAAAAGCAGGGGAGAGAGACCCAGTACTTC. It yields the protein CASSQKQGRETQYF.

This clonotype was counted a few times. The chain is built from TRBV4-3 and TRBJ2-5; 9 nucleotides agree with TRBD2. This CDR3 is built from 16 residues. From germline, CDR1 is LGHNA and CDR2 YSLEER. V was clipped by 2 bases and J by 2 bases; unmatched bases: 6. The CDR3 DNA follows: TGCGCCAGCAGCCAAAGGCTAGCGGGGCCGCAAGAGACCCAGTACTTC. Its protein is CASSQRLAGPQETQYF.

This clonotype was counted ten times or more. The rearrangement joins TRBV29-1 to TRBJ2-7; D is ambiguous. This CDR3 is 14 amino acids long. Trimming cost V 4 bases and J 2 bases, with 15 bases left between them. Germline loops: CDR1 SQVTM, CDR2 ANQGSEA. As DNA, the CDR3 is TGCAGCGTTGGCCCCACCGGAACACCCTACGAGCAGTACTTC. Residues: CSVGPTGTPYEQYF.

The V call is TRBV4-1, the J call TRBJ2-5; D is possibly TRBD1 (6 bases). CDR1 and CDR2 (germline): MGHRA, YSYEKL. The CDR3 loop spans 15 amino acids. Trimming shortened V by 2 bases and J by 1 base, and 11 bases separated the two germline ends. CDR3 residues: CASSQLDRSQETQYF. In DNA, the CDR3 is TGCGCCAGCAGCCAACTCGACAGGTCCCAAGAGACCCAGTACTTC.

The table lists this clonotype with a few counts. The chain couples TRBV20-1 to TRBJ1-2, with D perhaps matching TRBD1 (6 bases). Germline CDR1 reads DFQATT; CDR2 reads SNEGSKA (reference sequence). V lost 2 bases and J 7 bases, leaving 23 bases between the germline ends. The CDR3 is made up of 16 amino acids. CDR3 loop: CSARFSQQGPRGGYTF. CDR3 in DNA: TGCAGTGCTAGATTTAGCCAACAGGGACCCCGCGGTGGCTACACCTTC.

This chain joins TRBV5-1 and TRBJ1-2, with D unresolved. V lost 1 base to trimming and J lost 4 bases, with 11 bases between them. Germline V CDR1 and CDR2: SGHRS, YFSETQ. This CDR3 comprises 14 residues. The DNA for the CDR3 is TGCGCCAGCAGCTTGTGGGTAGGAGGCTATGGCTACACCTTC. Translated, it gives CASSLWVGGYGYTF.

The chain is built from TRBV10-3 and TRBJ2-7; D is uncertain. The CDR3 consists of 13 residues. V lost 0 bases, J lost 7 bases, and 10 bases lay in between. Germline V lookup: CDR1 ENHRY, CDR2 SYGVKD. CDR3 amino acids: CAISESRTLEQYV. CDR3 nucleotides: TGTGCCATCAGTGAGTCTAGGACGTTAGAGCAGTACGTC.

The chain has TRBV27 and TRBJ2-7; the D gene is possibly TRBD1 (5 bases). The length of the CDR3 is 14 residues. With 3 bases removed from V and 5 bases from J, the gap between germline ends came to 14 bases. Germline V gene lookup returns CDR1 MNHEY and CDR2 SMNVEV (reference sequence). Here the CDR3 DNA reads TGTGCCAGCAGTTTGGTCGGCAGGGCTGACGAGCAGTACTTC. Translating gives CASSLVGRADEQYF.

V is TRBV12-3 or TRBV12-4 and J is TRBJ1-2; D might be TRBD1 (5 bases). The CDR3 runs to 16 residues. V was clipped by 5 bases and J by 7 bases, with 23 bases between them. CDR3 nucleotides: TGTGCCAGCAGTGGGAATTCCAGGGCGATTAAAGGTGGCTACACCTTC. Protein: CASSGNSRAIKGGYTF.

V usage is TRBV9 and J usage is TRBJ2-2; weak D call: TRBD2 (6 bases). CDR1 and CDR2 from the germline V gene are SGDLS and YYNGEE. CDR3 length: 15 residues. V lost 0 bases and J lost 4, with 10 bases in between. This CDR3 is CASSVELASTGELFF. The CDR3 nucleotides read TGTGCCAGCAGCGTAGAACTAGCTTCCACCGGGGAGCTGTTTTTT.

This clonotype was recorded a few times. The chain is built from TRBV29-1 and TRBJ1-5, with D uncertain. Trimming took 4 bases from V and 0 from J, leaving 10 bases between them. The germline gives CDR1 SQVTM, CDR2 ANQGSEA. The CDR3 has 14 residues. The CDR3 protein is CSVGVILSNQPQHF. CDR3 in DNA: TGCAGCGTTGGGGTCATCCTTAGCAATCAGCCCCAGCATTTT.